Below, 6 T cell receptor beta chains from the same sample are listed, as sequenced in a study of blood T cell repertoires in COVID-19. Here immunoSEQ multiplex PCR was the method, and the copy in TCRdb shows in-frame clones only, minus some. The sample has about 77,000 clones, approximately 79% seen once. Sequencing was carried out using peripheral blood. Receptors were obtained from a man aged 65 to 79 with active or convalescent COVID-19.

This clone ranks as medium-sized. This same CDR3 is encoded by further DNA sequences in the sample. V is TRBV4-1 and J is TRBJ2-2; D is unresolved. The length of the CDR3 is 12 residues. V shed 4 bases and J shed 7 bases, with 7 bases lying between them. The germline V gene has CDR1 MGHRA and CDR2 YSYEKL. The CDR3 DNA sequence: TGCGCCAGCAGCCCCCTTAGCGGGGAGCTGTTTTTT. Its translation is CASSPLSGELFF.

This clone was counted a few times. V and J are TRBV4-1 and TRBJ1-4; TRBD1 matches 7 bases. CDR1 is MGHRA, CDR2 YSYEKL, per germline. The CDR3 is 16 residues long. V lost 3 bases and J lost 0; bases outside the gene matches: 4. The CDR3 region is CASSQTGTSTNEKLFF. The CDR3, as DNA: TGCGCCAGCAGCCAGACAGGGACCTCAACTAATGAAAAACTGTTTTTT.

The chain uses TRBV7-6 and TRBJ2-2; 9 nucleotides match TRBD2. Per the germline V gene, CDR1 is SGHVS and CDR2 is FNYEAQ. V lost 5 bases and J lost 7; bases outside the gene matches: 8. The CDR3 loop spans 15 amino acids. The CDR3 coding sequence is TGTGCCAGCAGCGTCTCGGCGGGGGGGGACGGGGAGCTGTTTTTT. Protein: CASSVSAGGDGELFF.

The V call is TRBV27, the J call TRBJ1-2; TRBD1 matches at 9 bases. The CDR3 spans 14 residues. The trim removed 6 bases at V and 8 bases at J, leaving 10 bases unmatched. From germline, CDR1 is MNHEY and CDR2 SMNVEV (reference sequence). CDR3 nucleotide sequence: TGTGCCAGCAGATTCTCCGGGACAGGGTACGGCTACACCTTC. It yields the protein CASRFSGTGYGYTF.

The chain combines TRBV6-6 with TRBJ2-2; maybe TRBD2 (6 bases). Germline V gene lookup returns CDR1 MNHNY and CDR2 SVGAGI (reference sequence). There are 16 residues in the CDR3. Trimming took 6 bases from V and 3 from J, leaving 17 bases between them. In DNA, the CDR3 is TGTGCCAGCAGACCCCGGGACTGGAGATACACCGGGGAGCTGTTTTTT. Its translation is CASRPRDWRYTGELFF.

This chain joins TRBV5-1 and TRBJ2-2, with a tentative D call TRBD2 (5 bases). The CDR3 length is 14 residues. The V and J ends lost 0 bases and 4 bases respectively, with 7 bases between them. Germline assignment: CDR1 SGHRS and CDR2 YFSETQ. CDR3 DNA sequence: TGCGCCAGCAGCTTGGACAGCGGCACCGGGGAGCTGTTTTTT. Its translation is CASSLDSGTGELFF.